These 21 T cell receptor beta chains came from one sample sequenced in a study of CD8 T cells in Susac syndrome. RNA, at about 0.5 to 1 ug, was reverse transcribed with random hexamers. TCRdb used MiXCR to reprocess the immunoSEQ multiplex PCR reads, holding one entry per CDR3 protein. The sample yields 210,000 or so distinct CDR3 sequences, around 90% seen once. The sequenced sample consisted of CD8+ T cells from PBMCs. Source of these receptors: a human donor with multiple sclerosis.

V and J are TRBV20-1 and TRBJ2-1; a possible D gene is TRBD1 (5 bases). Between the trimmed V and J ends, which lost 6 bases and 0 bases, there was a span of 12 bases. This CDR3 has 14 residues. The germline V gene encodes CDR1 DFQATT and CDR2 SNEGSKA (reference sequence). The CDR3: CSARGDSSYNEQFF. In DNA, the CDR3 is TGCAGTGCCCGCGGAGACAGCTCCTACAATGAGCAGTTCTTC.

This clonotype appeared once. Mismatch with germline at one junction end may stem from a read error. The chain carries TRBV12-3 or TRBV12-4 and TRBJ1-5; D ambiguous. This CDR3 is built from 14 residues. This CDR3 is CASSLGALNQPQLF. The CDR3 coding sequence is TGTGCCAGCAGTTTAGGGGCCCTCAATCAGCCCCAGCTTTTT.

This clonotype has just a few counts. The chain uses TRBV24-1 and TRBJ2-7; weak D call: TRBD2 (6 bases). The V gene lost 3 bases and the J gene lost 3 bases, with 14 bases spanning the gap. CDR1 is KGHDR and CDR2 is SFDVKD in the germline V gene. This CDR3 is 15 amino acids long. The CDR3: CATSDPKDGSYEQYF. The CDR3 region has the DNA TGTGCCACCAGTGATCCCAAGGACGGGAGCTACGAGCAGTACTTC.

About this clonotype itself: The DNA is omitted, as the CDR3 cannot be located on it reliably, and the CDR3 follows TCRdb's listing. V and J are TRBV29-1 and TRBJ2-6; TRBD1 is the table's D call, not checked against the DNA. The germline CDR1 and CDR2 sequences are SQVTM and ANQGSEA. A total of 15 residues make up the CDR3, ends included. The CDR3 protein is CSVVGAGAGANVLIF.

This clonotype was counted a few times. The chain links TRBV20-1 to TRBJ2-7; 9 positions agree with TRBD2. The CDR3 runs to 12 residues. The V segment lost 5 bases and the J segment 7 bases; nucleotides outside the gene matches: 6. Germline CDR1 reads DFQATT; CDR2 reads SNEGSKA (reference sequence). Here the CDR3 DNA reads TGCAGTGCTGGGGGTCTAGCGGGGGAGCAGTACTTC. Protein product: CSAGGLAGEQYF.

CDR3 sequence: CASAVRGPTDTQYF. Here the CDR3 DNA reads TGTGCCAGCGCCGTGAGGGGGCCCACAGATACGCAGTATTTT. The chain has TRBV7-9 and TRBJ2-3; 7 bases match TRBD1. Trimming at V came to 8 bases and at J to 2 bases, leaving 7 bases not matched to a gene. This CDR3 comprises 14 residues. Germline V CDR1 and CDR2: SEHNR, FQNEAQ (reference sequence).

The CDR3 here is CASSLTGLHFFWFF. CDR3 in DNA: TGTGCCAGCAGCTTAACAGGCCTACATTTCTTTTGGTTCTTC. The rearrangement uses TRBV7-9 and TRBJ2-1; tentatively, D is TRBD1 (5 bases). Trimming removed 2 bases from V and 15 bases from J, with 20 bases in between. Per germline, CDR1 SEHNR and CDR2 FQNEAQ (reference sequence). The CDR3 spans 14 residues.

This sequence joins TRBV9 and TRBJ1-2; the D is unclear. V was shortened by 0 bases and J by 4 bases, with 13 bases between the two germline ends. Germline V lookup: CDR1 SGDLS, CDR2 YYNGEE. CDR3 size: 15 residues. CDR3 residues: CASSVGSFLSYGYTF. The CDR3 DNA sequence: TGTGCCAGCAGCGTAGGTAGTTTTCTTTCCTATGGCTACACCTTC.

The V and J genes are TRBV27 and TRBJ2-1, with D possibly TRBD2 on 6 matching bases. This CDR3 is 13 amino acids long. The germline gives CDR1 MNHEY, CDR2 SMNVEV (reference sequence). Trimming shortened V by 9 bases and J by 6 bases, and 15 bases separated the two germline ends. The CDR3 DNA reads TGTGCCAGTAGTCTCGGGGGAGGCAATGAGCAGTTCTTC. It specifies CASSLGGGNEQFF.

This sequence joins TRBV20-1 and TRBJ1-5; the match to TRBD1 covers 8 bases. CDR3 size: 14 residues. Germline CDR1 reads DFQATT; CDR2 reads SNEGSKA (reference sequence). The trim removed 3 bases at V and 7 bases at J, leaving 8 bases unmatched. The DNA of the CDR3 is TGCAGTGCTAGCGAGCAGGGGGCCGGCCAGCCCCAGCATTTT. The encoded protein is CSASEQGAGQPQHF.

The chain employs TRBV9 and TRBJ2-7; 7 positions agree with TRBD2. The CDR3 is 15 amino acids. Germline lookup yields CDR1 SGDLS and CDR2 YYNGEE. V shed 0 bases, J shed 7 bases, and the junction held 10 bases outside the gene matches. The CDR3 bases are TGTGCCAGCAGCGTAGGGGTTAGCGCGGGAGAGGAGCAGTACTTC. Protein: CASSVGVSAGEEQYF.

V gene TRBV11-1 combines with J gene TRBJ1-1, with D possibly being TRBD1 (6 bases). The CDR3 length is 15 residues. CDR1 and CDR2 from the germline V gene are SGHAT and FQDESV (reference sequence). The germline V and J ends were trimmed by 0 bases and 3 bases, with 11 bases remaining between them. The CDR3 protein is CASSLADSGDTEAFF. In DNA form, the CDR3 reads TGTGCCAGCAGCTTAGCGGACAGTGGTGACACTGAAGCTTTCTTT. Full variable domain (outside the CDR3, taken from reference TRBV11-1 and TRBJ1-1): EAEVAQSPRYKITEKSQAVAFWCDPISGHATLYWYRQILGQGPELLVQFQDESVVDDSQLPKDRFSAERLKGVDSTLKIQPAELGDSAMYLCASSLADSGDTEAFFGQGTRLTVV.

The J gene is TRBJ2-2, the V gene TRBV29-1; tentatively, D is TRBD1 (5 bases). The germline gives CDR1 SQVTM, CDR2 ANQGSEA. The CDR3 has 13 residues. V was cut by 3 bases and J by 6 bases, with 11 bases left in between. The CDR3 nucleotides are TGCAGCGTTGATAAGCAGGGCGCCGGGGAGCTGTTTTTT. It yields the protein CSVDKQGAGELFF.

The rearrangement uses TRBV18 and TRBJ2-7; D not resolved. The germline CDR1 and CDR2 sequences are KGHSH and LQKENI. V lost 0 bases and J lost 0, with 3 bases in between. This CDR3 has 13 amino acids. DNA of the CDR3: TGTGCCAGCTCACCACCAGCCTCCTACGAGCAGTACTTC. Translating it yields CASSPPASYEQYF.

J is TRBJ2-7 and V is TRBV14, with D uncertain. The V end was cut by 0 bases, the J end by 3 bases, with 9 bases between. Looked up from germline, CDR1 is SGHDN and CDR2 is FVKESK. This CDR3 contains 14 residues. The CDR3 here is CASSQDIGYYEQYF. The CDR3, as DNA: TGTGCCAGCAGCCAAGATATTGGGTACTACGAGCAGTACTTC.

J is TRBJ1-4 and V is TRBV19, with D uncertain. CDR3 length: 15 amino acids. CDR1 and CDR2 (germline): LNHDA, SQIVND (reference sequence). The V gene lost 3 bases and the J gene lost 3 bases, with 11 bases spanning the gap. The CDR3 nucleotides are TGTGCCAGTAGTATCGCCTCGGCCTCTAATGAAAAACTGTTTTTT. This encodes CASSIASASNEKLFF.

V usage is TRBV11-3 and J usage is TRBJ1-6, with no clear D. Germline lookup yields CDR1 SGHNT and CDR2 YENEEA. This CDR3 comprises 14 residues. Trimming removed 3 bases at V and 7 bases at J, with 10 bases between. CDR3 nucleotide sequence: TGTGCCAGCAGCTTTAGGGAAGAGAATTCACCCCTCCACTTT. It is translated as CASSFREENSPLHF.

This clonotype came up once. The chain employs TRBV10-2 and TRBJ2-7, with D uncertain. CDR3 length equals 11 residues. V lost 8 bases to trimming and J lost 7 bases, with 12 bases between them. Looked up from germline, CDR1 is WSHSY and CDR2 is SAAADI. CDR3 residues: CASLDLGEQYF. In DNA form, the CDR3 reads TGCGCCAGCCTGGACCTAGGGGAGCAGTACTTC.

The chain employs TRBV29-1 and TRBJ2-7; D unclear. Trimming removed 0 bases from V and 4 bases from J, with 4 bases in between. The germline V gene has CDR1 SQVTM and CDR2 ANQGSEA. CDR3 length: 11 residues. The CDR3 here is CSVEEVYEQYF. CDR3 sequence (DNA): TGCAGCGTTGAAGAGGTTTACGAGCAGTACTTC.

The CDR3 spells CASSLTGRYEQYF. The CDR3 region has the DNA TGTGCCAGCAGCTTGACAGGGAGATACGAGCAGTACTTC. This sequence joins TRBV11-2 and TRBJ2-7; 7 nucleotides agree with TRBD1. There are 13 residues in the CDR3. V was pared by 3 bases and J by 4 bases, with 3 bases of the junction left unmatched. CDR1 and CDR2 from the germline V gene are SGHAT and FQNNGV.

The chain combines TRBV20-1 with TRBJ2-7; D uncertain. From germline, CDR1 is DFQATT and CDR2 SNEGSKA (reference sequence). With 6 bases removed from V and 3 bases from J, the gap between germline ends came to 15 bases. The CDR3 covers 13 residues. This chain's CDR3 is CSAADLSRYEQYF. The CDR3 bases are TGCAGTGCCGCGGATCTGAGCCGCTACGAGCAGTACTTC.